This entry features one T cell receptor beta chain sequence. The CDR3 totals 15 residues. Trimming shortened V by 0 bases and J by 4 bases, and 9 bases separated the two germline ends. Germline V gene data show CDR1 as SGHAT and CDR2 as FQNNGV. This sample was included in a study of Ad26.COV2.S vaccination and SARS-CoV-2 variants. In the study overall: Into the muscle, Ad26.COV2.S was dosed once or twice, 56 days apart.

This table comes from immunoSEQ multiplex PCR, and its TCRdb copy is limited to in-frame clones, with some not included. In the table there are under 250,000 clones, 87% of which are singletons. Treatment reported: some 20 received Ad26.COV2.S at low or high dose, single or two shots; 5 received placebo; per-sample allocation not given. Following the first vaccine or placebo injection, samples were taken on day 63. The shot given was an Ad26 vector that makes Wuhan-strain SARS-CoV-2 spike. The sequencing here drew on peripheral blood, taken in a trial of Ad26.COV2.S vaccine versus placebo. The gene calls are TRBV11-2 and TRBJ2-2; D is unclear. The source of this sequence is a person between 18 and 65 years old who received the Ad26.COV2.S COVID-19 vaccine or a placebo. CDR3 loop: CASSLDGSPTGELFF. CDR3 coding DNA: TGTGCCAGCAGCTTAGATGGCAGTCCCACCGGGGAGCTGTTTTTT.